The 26 T cell receptor beta chains listed next were all sequenced from one sample in a study of T cell responses to AZD1222 COVID-19 vaccine. The table came from immunoSEQ multiplex PCR; TCRdb's copy has only in-frame clones and leaves some out. The sample has 95,000 to 100,000 clones, about 87% seen once. This sample comprised peripheral blood, obtained 28 days after the second AZD1222 dose. All receptors derive from an adult who received the AZD1222 COVID-19 vaccine.

V gene TRBV11-2 combines with J gene TRBJ2-1; 9 nucleotides agree with TRBD2. The CDR3 loop spans 14 amino acids. J was trimmed by 9 bases and V by 8 bases; bases with no gene match: 11. Germline V lookup: CDR1 SGHAT, CDR2 FQNNGV. The CDR3 region has the DNA TGTGCCAGCCGCCGTTTGCGGGAGGGCCGTGAGCAGTTCTTC. It translates to CASRRLREGREQFF. Variable domain in full (rest from reference TRBV11-2 and TRBJ2-1): EAGVAQSPRYKIIEKRQSVAFWCNPISGHATLYWYQQILGQGPKLLIQFQNNGVVDDSQLPKDRFSAERLKGVDSTLKIQPAKLEDSAVYLCASRRLREGREQFFGPGTRLTVL.

V usage is TRBV10-3 and J usage is TRBJ1-1, with D uncertain. CDR1 and CDR2 from the germline V gene are ENHRY and SYGVKD. CDR3 length: 13 residues. Trimming took 11 bases from V and 3 from J, leaving 16 bases between them. The CDR3 DNA follows: TGTGCCGCCACGACTTGGCAGGACACTGAAGCTTTCTTT. Translating gives CAATTWQDTEAFF.

This clone was observed once. This sequence joins TRBV5-1 and TRBJ2-7; 10 bases are a match to TRBD1. J was trimmed by 2 bases and V by 2 bases; bases with no gene match: 4. The CDR3 length is 15 residues. The V gene's germline CDR1 is SGHRS and CDR2 YFSETQ. CDR3 sequence: CASSLRDRGPYEQYF. The CDR3, as DNA: TGCGCCAGCAGCTTACGGGACAGGGGCCCCTACGAGCAGTACTTC.

This chain uses TRBV19 with TRBJ1-1, with a possible D match to TRBD1 (6 bases). Trimming removed 1 base at V and 4 bases at J, with 10 bases between. The germline gives CDR1 LNHDA, CDR2 SQIVND (reference sequence). The CDR3 has 14 residues. The CDR3, as DNA: TGTGCCAGTAGTATAGGGGGGGCCGGCACTGAAGCTTTCTTT. Translating it yields CASSIGGAGTEAFF.

V usage is TRBV5-1 and J usage is TRBJ1-2, with TRBD1 as a possible D gene (5 bases). Trimming shortened V by 7 bases and J by 4 bases, and 17 bases separated the two germline ends. Germline lookup yields CDR1 SGHRS and CDR2 YFSETQ. There are 14 residues in the CDR3. This chain's CDR3 is CASGEQGGSYGYTF. CDR3 DNA: TGCGCCAGCGGTGAGCAGGGCGGTAGCTATGGCTACACCTTC.

This chain joins TRBV3-1 (or the pseudogene TRBV3-2) and TRBJ2-5, with 8 positions matching TRBD2. The V and J ends lost 5 bases and 4 bases, in that order; junction bases with no gene match: 9. The CDR3 sequence is 15 residues long. Germline V gene data show CDR1 as LGHDT and CDR2 as YNNKEL (reference sequence). DNA of the CDR3: TGTGCCAGCAGCACGCTCTCGGGGGGGCTAGAGACCCAGTACTTC. Translated: CASSTLSGGLETQYF.

Here the CDR3 reads CASSWGGNYEQYF. DNA for the CDR3: TGTGCCAGCAGCTGGGGGGGGAACTACGAGCAGTACTTC. The chain joins TRBV11-2 to TRBJ2-7; 7 bases match TRBD2. The CDR3 covers 13 residues. The trim removed 4 bases at V and 3 bases at J, leaving 3 bases unmatched. CDR1 and CDR2 from the germline V gene are SGHAT and FQNNGV.

With regard to this clone: This CDR3 is also generated by other DNA sequences in the sample. The chain couples TRBV5-1 to TRBJ2-1; D is uncertain. Germline lookup yields CDR1 SGHRS and CDR2 YFSETQ. The V and J ends lost 1 base and 10 bases respectively, with 6 bases between them. There are 11 residues in the CDR3. This chain's CDR3 is CASSLWHEQFF. For the CDR3, the DNA is TGCGCCAGCAGCTTGTGGCACGAGCAGTTCTTC.

V usage is TRBV18 and J usage is TRBJ2-1; D gene uncertain. V lost 2 bases, J lost 9 bases, and 8 bases lay in between. The CDR3 contains 12 residues. CDR1 and CDR2 (germline): KGHSH, LQKENI. The chain's CDR3 is CASSPGVREQFF. Written as DNA, the CDR3 is TGTGCCAGCTCACCAGGGGTTCGTGAGCAGTTCTTC. Full variable domain (missing parts from reference TRBV18 and TRBJ2-1): NAGVMQNPRHLVRRRGQEARLRCSPMKGHSHVYWYRQLPEEGLKFMVYLQKENIIDESGMPKERFSAEFPKEGPSILRIQQVVRGDSAAYFCASSPGVREQFFGPGTRLTVL.

The sample holds a few counts of this clone. The chain joins TRBV19 to TRBJ1-1, with D hard to call. The CDR3 has 13 residues. Germline-derived CDR1 and CDR2 are LNHDA and SQIVND (reference sequence). Trimming stripped 6 bases from V and 4 bases from J, with 12 bases between. In nucleotides, the CDR3 is TGTGCCAGTAGCACTGCGGGTCTCACTGAAGCTTTCTTT. Its translation is CASSTAGLTEAFF.

V is TRBV9 and J is TRBJ2-1, with D hard to call. The germline V gene has CDR1 SGDLS and CDR2 YYNGEE. This CDR3 has 15 residues. Trimming took 3 bases from V and 0 from J, leaving 10 bases between them. The CDR3 spells CASSGDKNSYNEQFF. The CDR3 DNA sequence: TGTGCCAGCAGCGGCGACAAAAACTCCTACAATGAGCAGTTCTTC.

The gene calls are TRBV18 and TRBJ2-7, with D perhaps matching TRBD1 or TRBD2 (5 bases each). The CDR3 has 16 residues. The germline V gene encodes CDR1 KGHSH and CDR2 LQKENI. V lost 5 bases, J lost 0 bases, and 17 bases lay in between. CDR3 DNA sequence: TGTGCCAGCTCATTGACCGGGACGCCTAGCTCCTACGAGCAGTACTTC. As protein: CASSLTGTPSSYEQYF.

This clone was recorded once. This rearrangement joins TRBV4-3 to TRBJ1-4; 7 nucleotides line up with TRBD1. V trimming: 0 bases; J trimming: 8 bases; junction bases outside the gene matches: 6. The germline gives CDR1 LGHNA, CDR2 YSLEER. The CDR3 spans 15 residues. This CDR3 reads CASSQDIEGAEKLFF. The CDR3 DNA sequence: TGCGCCAGCAGCCAAGATATAGAGGGGGCGGAAAAACTGTTTTTT.

This clone showed up just a few times. The chain couples TRBV11-3 to TRBJ2-1; tentative D call: TRBD2 (6 bases). The germline gives CDR1 SGHNT, CDR2 YENEEA. Trimming removed 5 bases from V and 4 bases from J, with 9 bases in between. CDR3 length: 13 residues. The CDR3 DNA is TGTGCCAGCAGCGCGGGACTTTACAATGAGCAGTTCTTC. Encoded protein: CASSAGLYNEQFF.

The gene calls are TRBV9 and TRBJ1-1; 7 nucleotides align to TRBD1. Per germline, CDR1 SGDLS and CDR2 YYNGEE. CDR3 length: 14 residues. The V and J ends lost 0 bases and 4 bases, in that order; junction bases with no gene match: 3. The CDR3 region has the DNA TGTGCCAGCAGCGTAGATAACAGGGGCACTGAAGCTTTCTTT. This translates into CASSVDNRGTEAFF.

V gene TRBV12-5 combines with J gene TRBJ2-7; D is possibly TRBD1 (6 bases). Trimming stripped 6 bases from V and 3 bases from J, with 15 bases between. Germline loops: CDR1 LGHNT, CDR2 FRNRAP. The CDR3 has 14 residues. The CDR3 here is CASGPRQDDYEQYF. The CDR3 DNA reads TGTGCTAGTGGACCCCGACAGGACGACTACGAGCAGTACTTC.

The chain links TRBV5-6 to TRBJ2-5, with D possibly being TRBD2 (5 bases). The CDR3 covers 12 residues. Trimming took 5 bases from V and 3 from J, leaving 8 bases between them. CDR1 is SGHDT, CDR2 YYEEEE, per germline. The CDR3 bases are TGTGCCAGCAGTAGTAGCGAAGAGACCCAGTACTTC. This encodes CASSSSEETQYF.

The rearrangement joins TRBV10-3 to TRBJ2-7, with 12 bases fitting TRBD1. The J segment lost 4 bases and the V segment lost 2 bases, leaving 6 bases of the junction unmatched. Per the germline V gene, CDR1 is ENHRY and CDR2 is SYGVKD. The CDR3 contains 16 residues. CDR3 sequence: CAISEGGTGGRYEQYF. DNA for the CDR3: TGTGCCATCAGTGAGGGTGGGACAGGGGGCAGGTACGAGCAGTACTTC.

The gene calls are TRBV28 and TRBJ1-1; D might be TRBD1 (6 bases). This CDR3 contains 15 residues. Trimming took 4 bases from V and 5 from J, leaving 17 bases between them. Germline lookup yields CDR1 MDHEN and CDR2 SYDVKM. The DNA of the CDR3 is TGTGCCAGCAGTTCCGGGGGCCATTCGGGGACTGAAGCTTTCTTT. This encodes CASSSGGHSGTEAFF.

The rearrangement joins TRBV6-1 to TRBJ1-3; 8 bases agree with TRBD1. The CDR3 runs 17 residues. Germline lookup yields CDR1 MNHNS and CDR2 SASEGT. V lost 4 bases and J lost 0; bases outside the gene matches: 8. CDR3 sequence (DNA): TGTGCCAGCAGTGTGGGACAGGCGAAATACTCTGGAAACACCATATATTTT. Its protein product is CASSVGQAKYSGNTIYF.

This clone rates as medium-sized. The chain combines TRBV7-9 with TRBJ1-1; a weak D match, TRBD1 (6 bases). The CDR3 consists of 13 residues. V shed 6 bases and J shed 2 bases, with 10 bases lying between them. CDR1 SEHNR and CDR2 FQNEAQ come from the germline V gene (reference sequence). CDR3 bases: TGTGCCAGCAGGGAGGGACACAACACTGAAGCTTTCTTT. Translation: CASREGHNTEAFF.

The genes are TRBV5-1 and TRBJ2-3; D is unclear. V lost 7 bases and J lost 2, with 14 bases in between. This CDR3 spans 14 amino acids. CDR1 is SGHRS and CDR2 is YFSETQ in the germline V gene. CDR3: CASSRSAPTDTQYF. DNA for the CDR3: TGCGCCAGCTCCCGATCGGCCCCCACAGATACGCAGTATTTT.

The V and J genes are TRBV19 and TRBJ1-1; 11 nucleotides agree with TRBD1. Germline-derived CDR1 and CDR2 are LNHDA and SQIVND (reference sequence). The trim removed 7 bases at V and 0 bases at J, leaving 10 bases unmatched. The CDR3 extends over 17 amino acids. The CDR3 sequence: CASTIRGTGGLNTEAFF. The CDR3 coding sequence is TGTGCCAGTACCATTAGGGGGACAGGGGGGTTGAACACTGAAGCTTTCTTT.

The V and J genes are TRBV30 and TRBJ1-3; no firm D call. CDR3 length: 14 residues. Germline V gene data show CDR1 as GTSNPN and CDR2 as SVGIG (reference sequence). The ends were cut back, 0 bases at V and 9 bases at J, with 15 bases in the middle. The CDR3 loop reads CAWSVAFKGGTIYF. Here the CDR3 DNA reads TGTGCCTGGAGTGTAGCTTTCAAAGGTGGCACCATATATTTT. Complete variable domain (other parts from reference TRBV30 and TRBJ1-3): SQTIHQWPATLVQPVGSPLSLECTVEGTSNPNLYWYRQAAGRGLQLLFYSVGIGQISSEVPQNLSASRPQDRQFILSSKKLLLSDSGFYLCAWSVAFKGGTIYFGEGSWLTVV.

This clone was found a few times. The V and J genes are TRBV5-6 and TRBJ1-4; D not certain. The V end lost 6 bases, the J end lost 8 bases, and 14 bases lay between the germline ends. Germline values: CDR1 SGHDT, CDR2 YYEEEE. The CDR3 totals 13 residues. The CDR3 sequence is CASNRGGSEKLFF. The DNA for the CDR3 is TGTGCCAGCAACCGAGGAGGGTCCGAAAAACTGTTTTTT.

This clone was seen more than once but under ten times. The V call is TRBV5-4, the J call TRBJ2-7, with 8 positions matching TRBD1. Germline assignment: CDR1 SGHNT and CDR2 YYREEE (reference sequence). The CDR3 has 13 amino acids. With V trimmed by 0 bases and J by 7 bases, 3 bases remained unmatched. The CDR3 is CASSLGTGGEQYF. CDR3 nucleotide sequence: TGTGCCAGCAGCTTGGGTACAGGGGGAGAGCAGTACTTC.